This T cell receptor (beta chain) emerged from a study of blood T cell repertoires in COVID-19. The protocol was immunoSEQ multiplex PCR, while the TCRdb copy is restricted to in-frame clones and leaves out a portion. The sample has hundreds of thousands of clones, nearly 90% seen once. Trimming shortened V by 3 bases and J by 0 bases, and 11 bases separated the two germline ends. The germline V gene has CDR1 LNHDA and CDR2 SQIVND (reference sequence). There are 15 residues in the CDR3. The receptor was isolated from a woman under 30 who had been exposed to COVID-19. The chain joins TRBV19 to TRBJ1-2; D is uncertain. The sequenced material came from PBMCs or T cells enriched from blood (not recorded which). CDR3 protein: CASSIGGRTNYGYTF. The CDR3 DNA reads as TGTGCCAGTAGTATTGGAGGCCGAACTAACTATGGCTACACCTTC.